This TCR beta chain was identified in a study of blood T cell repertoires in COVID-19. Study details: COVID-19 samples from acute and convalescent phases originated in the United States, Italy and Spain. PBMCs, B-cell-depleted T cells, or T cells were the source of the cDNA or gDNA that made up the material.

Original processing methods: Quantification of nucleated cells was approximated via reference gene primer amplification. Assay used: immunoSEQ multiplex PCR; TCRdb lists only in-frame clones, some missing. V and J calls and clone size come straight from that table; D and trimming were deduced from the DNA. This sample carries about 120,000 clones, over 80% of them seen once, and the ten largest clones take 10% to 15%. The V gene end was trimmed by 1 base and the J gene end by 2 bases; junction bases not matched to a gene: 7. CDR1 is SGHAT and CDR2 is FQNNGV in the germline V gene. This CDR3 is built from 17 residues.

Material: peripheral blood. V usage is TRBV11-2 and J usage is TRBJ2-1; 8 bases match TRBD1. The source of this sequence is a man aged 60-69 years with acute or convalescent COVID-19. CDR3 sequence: CASSLGRTGLPYNEQFF. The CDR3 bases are TGTGCCAGCAGCTTAGGGCGGACAGGGCTACCCTACAATGAGCAGTTCTTC.